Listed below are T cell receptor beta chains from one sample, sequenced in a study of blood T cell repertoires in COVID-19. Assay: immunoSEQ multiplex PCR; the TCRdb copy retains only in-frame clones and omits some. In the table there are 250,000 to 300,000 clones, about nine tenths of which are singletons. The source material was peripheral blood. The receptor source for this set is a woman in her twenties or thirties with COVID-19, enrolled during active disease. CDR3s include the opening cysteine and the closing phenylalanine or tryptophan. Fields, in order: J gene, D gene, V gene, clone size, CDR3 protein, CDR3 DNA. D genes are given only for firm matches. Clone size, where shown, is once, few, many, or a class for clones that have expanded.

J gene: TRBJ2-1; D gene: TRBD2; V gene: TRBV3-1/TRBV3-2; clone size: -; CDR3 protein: CASSLSGGASEQFF; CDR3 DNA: TGTGCCAGCAGCCTATCCGGGGGGGCAAGTGAGCAGTTCTTC
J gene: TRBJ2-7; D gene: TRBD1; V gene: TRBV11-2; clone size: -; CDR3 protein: CASSSPGTDPREEQYF; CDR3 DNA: TGTGCCAGCAGCTCCCCGGGGACAGATCCCCGCGAGGAGCAGTACTTC
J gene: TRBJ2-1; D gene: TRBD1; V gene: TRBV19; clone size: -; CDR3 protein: CASRTGTDTYNEQFF; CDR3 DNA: TGTGCCAGTAGGACCGGGACAGACACTTACAATGAGCAGTTCTTC
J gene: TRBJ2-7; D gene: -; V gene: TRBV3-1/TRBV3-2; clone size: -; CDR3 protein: CASSQLVTGEQYF; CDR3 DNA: TGTGCCAGCAGCCAGTTGGTTACTGGCGAGCAGTACTTC
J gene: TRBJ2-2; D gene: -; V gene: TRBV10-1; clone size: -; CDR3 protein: CASSWTISTGELFF; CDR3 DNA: TGCGCCAGCAGTTGGACTATCTCCACCGGGGAGCTGTTTTTT
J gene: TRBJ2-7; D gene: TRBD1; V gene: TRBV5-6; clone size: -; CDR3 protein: CASSPWTGPITNNYEQYF; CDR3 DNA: TGTGCCAGCAGCCCCTGGACAGGGCCTATTACTAACAACTACGAGCAGTACTTC
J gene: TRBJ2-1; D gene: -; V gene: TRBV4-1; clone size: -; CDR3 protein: CASSQRVNNEQFF; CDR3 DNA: TGCGCCAGCAGCCAACGGGTTAACAATGAGCAGTTCTTC
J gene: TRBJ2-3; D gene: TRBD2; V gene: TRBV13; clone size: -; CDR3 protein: CASSLTSGGTDTQYF; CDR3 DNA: TGTGCCAGCAGCCTGACTAGCGGAGGCACAGATACGCAGTATTTT
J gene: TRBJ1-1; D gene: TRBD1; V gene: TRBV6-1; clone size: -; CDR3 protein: CASSAVAGGSQDTEAFF; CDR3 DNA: TGTGCCAGCAGTGCAGTGGCAGGGGGTAGTCAAGACACTGAAGCTTTCTTT
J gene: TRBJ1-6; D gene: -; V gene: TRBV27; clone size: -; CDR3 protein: CASTTGQGSTPLHF; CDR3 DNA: TGTGCCAGCACCACTGGGCAGGGTTCGACACCCCTCCACTTT
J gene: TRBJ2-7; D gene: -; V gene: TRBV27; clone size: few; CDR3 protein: CASSWDSGYEQYF; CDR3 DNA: TGTGCCAGCAGCTGGGACAGCGGGTACGAGCAGTACTTC
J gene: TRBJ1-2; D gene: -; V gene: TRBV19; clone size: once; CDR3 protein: CASSIVLEATGNYGYTF; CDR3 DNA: TGTGCCAGTAGTATAGTGCTGGAAGCCACAGGGAACTATGGCTACACCTTC
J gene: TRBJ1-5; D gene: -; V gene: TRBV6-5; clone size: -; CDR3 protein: CASSLQAVSNQPQHF; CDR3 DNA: TGTGCCAGCAGTTTACAGGCGGTTAGCAATCAGCCCCAGCATTTT
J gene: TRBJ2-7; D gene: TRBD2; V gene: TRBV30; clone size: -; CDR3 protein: CAWSVGRVYEQYF; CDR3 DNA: TGTGCCTGGAGTGTGGGGAGGGTCTACGAGCAGTACTTC
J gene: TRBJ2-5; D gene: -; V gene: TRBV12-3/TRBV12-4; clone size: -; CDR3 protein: CASSPWAGQSQYF; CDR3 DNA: TGTGCCAGCAGTCCTTGGGCGGGACAGTCCCAGTACTTC
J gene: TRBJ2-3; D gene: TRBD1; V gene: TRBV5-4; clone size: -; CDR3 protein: CASSRRDRGFGTDTQYF; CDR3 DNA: TGTGCCAGCAGCCGCCGGGACAGGGGGTTCGGCACAGATACGCAGTATTTT
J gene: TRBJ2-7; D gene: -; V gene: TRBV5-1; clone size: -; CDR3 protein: CASSLVGRIIGGASHEQYF; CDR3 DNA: TGCGCCAGCAGCTTGGTCGGCAGGATAATTGGGGGCGCGAGTCACGAGCAGTACTTC
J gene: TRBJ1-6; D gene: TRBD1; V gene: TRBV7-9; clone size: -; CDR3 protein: CASSATGFNSPLHF; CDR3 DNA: TGTGCCAGCAGCGCGACAGGGTTCAATTCACCCCTCCACTTT
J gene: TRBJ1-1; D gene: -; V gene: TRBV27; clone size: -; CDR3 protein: CASSYTGMAEAFF; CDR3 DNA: TGTGCCAGCAGTTATACAGGGATGGCTGAAGCTTTCTTT
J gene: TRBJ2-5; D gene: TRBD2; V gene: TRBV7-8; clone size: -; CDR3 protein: CASIGSLAVSQETQYF; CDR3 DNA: TGTGCCAGCATAGGGAGTCTAGCGGTTTCCCAAGAGACCCAGTACTTC
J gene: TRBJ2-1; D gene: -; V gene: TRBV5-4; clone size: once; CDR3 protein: CASSLDRSSYNEQFF; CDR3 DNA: TGTGCCAGCAGCTTGGACCGGAGCTCCTACAATGAGCAGTTCTTC
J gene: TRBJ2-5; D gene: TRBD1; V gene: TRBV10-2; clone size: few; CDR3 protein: CARRQGKETQYF; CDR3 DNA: TGCGCCAGGAGACAGGGGAAGGAGACCCAGTACTTC
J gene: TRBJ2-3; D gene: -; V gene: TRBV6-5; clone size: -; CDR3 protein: CASRAASTDTQYF; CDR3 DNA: TGTGCCAGCAGGGCGGCTAGCACAGATACGCAGTATTTT
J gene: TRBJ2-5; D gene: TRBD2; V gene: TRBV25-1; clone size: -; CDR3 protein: CASLLGGGVETQYF; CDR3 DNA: TGTGCCAGTCTACTCGGCGGGGGGGTAGAGACCCAGTACTTC
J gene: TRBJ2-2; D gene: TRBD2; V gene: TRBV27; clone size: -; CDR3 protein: CASRAERGVNTGELFF; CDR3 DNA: TGTGCCAGCAGAGCCGAGCGGGGGGTGAACACCGGGGAGCTGTTTTTT
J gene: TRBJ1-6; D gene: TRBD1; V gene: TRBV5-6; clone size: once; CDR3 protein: CASSPEGQGLYSPLHF; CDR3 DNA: TGTGCCAGCAGCCCTGAGGGACAGGGGCTTTATTCACCCCTCCACTTT
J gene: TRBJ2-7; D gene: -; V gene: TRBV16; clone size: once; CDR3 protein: CASSPSPGGEQYF; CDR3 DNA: TGTGCCAGCAGCCCGTCCCCCGGGGGCGAGCAGTACTTC
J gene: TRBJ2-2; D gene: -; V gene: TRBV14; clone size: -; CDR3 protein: CASSPSRFGELFF; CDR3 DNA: TGTGCCAGCAGCCCAAGCAGGTTCGGGGAGCTGTTTTTT
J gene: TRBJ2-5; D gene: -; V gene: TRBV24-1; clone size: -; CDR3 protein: CATSDAGLGETQYF; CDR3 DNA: TGTGCCACCAGTGACGCAGGGTTGGGGGAGACCCAGTACTTC
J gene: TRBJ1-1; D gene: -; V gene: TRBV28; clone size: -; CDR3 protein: CASSLYLQAMNTEAFF; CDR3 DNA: TGTGCCAGCAGTTTATACCTCCAGGCTATGAACACTGAAGCTTTCTTT
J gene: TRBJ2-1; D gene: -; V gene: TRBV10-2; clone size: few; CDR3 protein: CASSDVPYNEQFF; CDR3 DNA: TGCGCCAGCAGTGACGTCCCCTACAATGAGCAGTTCTTC
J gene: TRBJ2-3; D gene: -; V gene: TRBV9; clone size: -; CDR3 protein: CASSASSTDTQYF; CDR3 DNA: TGTGCCAGCAGCGCTTCTAGCACAGATACGCAGTATTTT
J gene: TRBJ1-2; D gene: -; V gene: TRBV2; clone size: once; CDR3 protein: CASSESGYYGYTF; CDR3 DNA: TGTGCCAGCAGTGAATCAGGGTACTATGGCTACACCTTC
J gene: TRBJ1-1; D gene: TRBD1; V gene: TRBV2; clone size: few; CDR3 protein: CASRTGTFTEAFF; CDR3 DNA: TGTGCCAGCAGGACAGGGACGTTTACTGAAGCTTTCTTT
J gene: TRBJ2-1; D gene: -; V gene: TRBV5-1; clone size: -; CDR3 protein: CASSLAAEPFYNEQFF; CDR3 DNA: TGCGCCAGCAGCTTGGCCGCCGAGCCGTTCTACAATGAGCAGTTCTTC
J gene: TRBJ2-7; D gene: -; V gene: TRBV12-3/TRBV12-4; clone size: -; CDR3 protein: CASVAQTYEQYF; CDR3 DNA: TGTGCCAGCGTGGCCCAAACCTACGAGCAGTACTTC
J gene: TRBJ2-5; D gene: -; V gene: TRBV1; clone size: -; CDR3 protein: CTSSQENLSRVAAKVQETQYF; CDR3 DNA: TGCACCAGCAGCCAAGAAAATCTGAGTAGAGTAGCGGCGAAGGTCCAAGAGACCCAGTACTTC
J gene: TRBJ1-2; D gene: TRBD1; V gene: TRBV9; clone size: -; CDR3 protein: CASSPRSPGGLSGYTF; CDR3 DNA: TGTGCCAGCAGCCCTAGGAGCCCAGGGGGCTTGAGTGGCTACACCTTC
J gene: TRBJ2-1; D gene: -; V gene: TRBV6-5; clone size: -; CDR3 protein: CASSYERRGEQFF; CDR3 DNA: TGTGCCAGCAGTTACGAACGTCGAGGGGAGCAGTTCTTC
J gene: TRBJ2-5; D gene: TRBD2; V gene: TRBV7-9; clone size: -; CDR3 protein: CASSHGTSGGPVQETQYF; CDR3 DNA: TGTGCCAGCAGCCACGGGACTAGCGGGGGGCCTGTCCAAGAGACCCAGTACTTC
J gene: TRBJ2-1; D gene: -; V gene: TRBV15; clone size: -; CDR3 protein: CATSRDHLPEQFF; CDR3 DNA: TGTGCCACCAGCAGAGATCACCTACCTGAGCAGTTCTTC
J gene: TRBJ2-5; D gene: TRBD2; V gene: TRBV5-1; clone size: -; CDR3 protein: CASSLGSSGDQETQYF; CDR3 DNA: TGCGCCAGCAGCTTAGGAAGTAGCGGGGATCAAGAGACCCAGTACTTC
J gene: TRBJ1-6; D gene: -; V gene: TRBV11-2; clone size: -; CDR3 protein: CASSFSQNSPLHF; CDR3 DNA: TGTGCCAGCAGCTTTTCCCAAAATTCACCCCTCCACTTT
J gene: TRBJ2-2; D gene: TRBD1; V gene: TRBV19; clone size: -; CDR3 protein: CASSILQGAGGELFF; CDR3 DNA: TGTGCCAGTAGTATACTTCAGGGGGCCGGCGGGGAGCTGTTTTTT
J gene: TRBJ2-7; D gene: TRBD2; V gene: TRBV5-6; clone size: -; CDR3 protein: CASSWNLLAGEQYF; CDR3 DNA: TGTGCCAGCAGCTGGAACCTTTTAGCGGGCGAGCAGTACTTC
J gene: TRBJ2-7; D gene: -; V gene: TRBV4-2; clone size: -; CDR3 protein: CASSPYGESYEQYF; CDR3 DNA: TGTGCCAGCAGCCCGTATGGTGAGTCCTACGAGCAGTACTTC
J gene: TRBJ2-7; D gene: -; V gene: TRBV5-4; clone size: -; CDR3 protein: CASSFAQPYEQYF; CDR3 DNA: TGTGCCAGCAGCTTCGCACAGCCCTACGAGCAGTACTTC
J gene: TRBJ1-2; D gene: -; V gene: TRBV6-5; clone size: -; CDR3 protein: CASSPRSGPRHGYTF; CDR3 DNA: TGTGCCAGCAGTCCTCGTTCAGGGCCCCGGCATGGCTACACCTTC
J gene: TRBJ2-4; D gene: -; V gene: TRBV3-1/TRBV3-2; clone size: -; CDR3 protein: CASSPGVAKNIQYF; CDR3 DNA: TGTGCCAGCTCCCCGGGGGTAGCCAAAAACATTCAGTACTTC
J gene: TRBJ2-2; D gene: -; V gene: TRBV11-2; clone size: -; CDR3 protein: CASSPLGRGDTGELFF; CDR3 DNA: TGTGCCAGCAGCCCCCTGGGGCGGGGAGATACCGGGGAGCTGTTTTTT
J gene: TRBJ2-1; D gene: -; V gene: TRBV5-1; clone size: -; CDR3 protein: CASTRAGFSSSYNEQFF; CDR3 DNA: TGCGCCAGCACCCGGGCGGGGTTCTCCAGCTCCTACAATGAGCAGTTCTTC
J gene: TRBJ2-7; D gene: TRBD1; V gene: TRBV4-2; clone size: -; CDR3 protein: CASSPNKGTGRVSEQYF; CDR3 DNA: TGTGCCAGCAGCCCGAATAAAGGGACAGGGAGAGTCTCCGAGCAGTACTTC
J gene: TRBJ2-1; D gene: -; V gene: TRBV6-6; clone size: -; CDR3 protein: CASSYSRNADNEQFF; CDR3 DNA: TGTGCCAGCAGTTACTCGAGGAACGCCGACAATGAGCAGTTCTTC
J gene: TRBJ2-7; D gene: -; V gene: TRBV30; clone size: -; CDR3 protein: CAWSLLASRGEQYF; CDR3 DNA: TGTGCCTGGAGCCTACTGGCTAGCCGAGGCGAGCAGTACTTC
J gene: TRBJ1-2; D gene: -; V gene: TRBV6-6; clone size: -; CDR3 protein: CASTWGGVSPYGYTF; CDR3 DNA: TGTGCCAGCACTTGGGGGGGGGTGAGCCCCTATGGCTACACCTTC